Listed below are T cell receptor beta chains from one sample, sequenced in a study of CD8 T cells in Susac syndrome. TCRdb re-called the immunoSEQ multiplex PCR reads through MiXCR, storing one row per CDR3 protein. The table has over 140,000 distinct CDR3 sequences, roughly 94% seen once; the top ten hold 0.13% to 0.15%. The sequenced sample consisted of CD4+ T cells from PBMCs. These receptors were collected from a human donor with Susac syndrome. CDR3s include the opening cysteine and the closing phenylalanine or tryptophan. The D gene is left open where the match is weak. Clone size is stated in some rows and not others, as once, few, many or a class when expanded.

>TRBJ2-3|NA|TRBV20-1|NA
TGCAGTGCAAAGGGGGGAGGGAGTAGCACAGATACGCAGTATTTT
CSAKGGGSSTDTQYF
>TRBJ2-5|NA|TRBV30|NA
TGTGCCTGGAGTTCCGCCAACAGGGTTTGGGAGACCCAGTACTTC
CAWSSANRVWETQYF
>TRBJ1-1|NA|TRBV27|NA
TGTGCCAGCAGTCCCGACAGGTTCACTGAAGCTTTCTTT
CASSPDRFTEAFF
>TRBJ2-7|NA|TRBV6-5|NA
TGTGCCAGCAGTTACTCGGGGCCGGGGGCGAAGAACGAGCAGTACTTC
CASSYSGPGAKNEQYF
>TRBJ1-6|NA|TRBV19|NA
TGTGCCAGTAGTACCCCCGGGAGAGATTCACCCCTCCACTTT
CASSTPGRDSPLHF
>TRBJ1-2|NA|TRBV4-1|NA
TGCGCCAGCAGCCAAGGCGTGGCAGAAAACTATGGCTACACCTTC
CASSQGVAENYGYTF
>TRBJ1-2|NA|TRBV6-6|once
TGTGCCAGCATTCGGGACCGCGTGGGCTATGGCTACACCTTC
CASIRDRVGYGYTF
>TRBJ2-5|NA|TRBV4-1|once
TGCGCCAGCAGCCAAGGGCCCGGGGGCGCGGGAGAGACCCAGTACTTC
CASSQGPGGAGETQYF
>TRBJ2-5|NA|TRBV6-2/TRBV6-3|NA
TGTGCCAGCAGCCGGACAGAACAAGAGACCCAGTACTTC
CASSRTEQETQYF
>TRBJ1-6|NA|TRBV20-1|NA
TGCAGTGCTCCACGGACTGGGGGTTCACCCCTCCACTTT
CSAPRTGGSPLHF
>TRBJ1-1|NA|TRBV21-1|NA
TGTGCCAGCAGCACCGAGAGCGGTGAAGCTTTCTTT
CASSTESGEAFF
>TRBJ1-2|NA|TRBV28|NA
TGTGCCAGCAGTTTGGCTGGGGCGAGGTATGGCTACACCTTC
CASSLAGARYGYTF
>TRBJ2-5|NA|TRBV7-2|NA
TGTGCCAGCAGCTTAGCCGTACTAGCAGGAGTGGGAGAGACCCAGTACTTC
CASSLAVLAGVGETQYF
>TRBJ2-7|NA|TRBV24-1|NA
TGTGCCACCAGTGATTTCCAGGGGGGCGAGCAGTACTTC
CATSDFQGGEQYF
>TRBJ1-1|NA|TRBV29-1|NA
TGCAGCGTTGGGATCAGCAGCGTTGAAGCTTTCTTT
CSVGISSVEAFF
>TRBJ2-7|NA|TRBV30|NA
TGTGCCTGGACCCCCAGGACGGGGTACGAGCAGTACTTC
CAWTPRTGYEQYF
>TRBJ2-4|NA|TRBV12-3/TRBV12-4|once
TGTGCCAGCAAGTCCCTCAGTAGCAACATTCAGTACTTC
CASKSLSSNIQYF
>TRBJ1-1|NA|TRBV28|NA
TGTGCCAGCAGTTCCCACGAGAACACTGAAGCTTTCTTT
CASSSHENTEAFF
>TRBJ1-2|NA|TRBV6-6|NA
TGTGCCAGCAGTGCCGACAGGACCTATGGCTACACCTTC
CASSADRTYGYTF
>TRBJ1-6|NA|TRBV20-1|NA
TGCAGTGCTAGAGATCGCGGCAGGGACTCACCCCTCCACTTT
CSARDRGRDSPLHF
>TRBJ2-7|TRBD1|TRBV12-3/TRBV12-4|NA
TGTGCCAGCAGTTTCGACAGGGGGTACGAGCAGTACTTC
CASSFDRGYEQYF
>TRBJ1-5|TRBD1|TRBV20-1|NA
TGCAGTGCTAGAGGACAGGGGTGGGGCAATCAGCCCCAGCATTTT
CSARGQGWGNQPQHF
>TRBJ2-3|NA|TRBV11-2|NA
TGTGCCAGCAGACCCGGCCGGGGAGGACAGGTTTTCACAGATACGCAGTATTTT
CASRPGRGGQVFTDTQYF
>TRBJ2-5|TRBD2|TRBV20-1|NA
TGCAGTGCCCGGGGACTAGCGGGGAGAGAAGAGACCCAGTACTTC
CSARGLAGREETQYF
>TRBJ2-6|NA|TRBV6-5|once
TGTGCCAGCAGTTACTTCCCCTCTGGGGCCAACGTCCTGACTTTC
CASSYFPSGANVLTF
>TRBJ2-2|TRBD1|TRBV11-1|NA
TGTGCCAGCAGCTTCGGAACACCGGACAGGGATCCGTCCGGGGAGCTGTTTTTT
CASSFGTPDRDPSGELFF
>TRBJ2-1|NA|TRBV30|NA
TGTGCCTGGCGAAGAGAACTAGTTGGTGAGCAGTTCTTC
CAWRRELVGEQFF
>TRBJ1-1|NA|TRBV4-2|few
TGTGCCAGCATCGGTGTGAACACTGAAGCTTTCTTT
CASIGVNTEAFF
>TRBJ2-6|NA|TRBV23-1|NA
TGCGCCAGCAGTCAATCTATCCGACGGGGGGCCAACGTCCTGACTTTC
CASSQSIRRGANVLTF
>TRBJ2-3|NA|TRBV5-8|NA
TGTGCCAGCAGCTTAGGCGGCCACGCCACAGATACGCAGTATTTT
CASSLGGHATDTQYF
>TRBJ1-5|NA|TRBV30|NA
TGTGCCTGGAGCTGGCAGAGCCGCAATCAGCCCCAGCATTTT
CAWSWQSRNQPQHF
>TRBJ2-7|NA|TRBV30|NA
TGTGCCTGGAATCGGGGGTGGGAGCAGTACTTC
CAWNRGWEQYF
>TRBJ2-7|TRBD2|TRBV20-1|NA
TGCAGTGCTAGTAGCGGGCCTAAGTACGAGCAGTACTTC
CSASSGPKYEQYF
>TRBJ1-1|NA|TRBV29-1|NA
TGCAGCGTGGGCACAGGTATGAACACTGAAGCTTTCTTT
CSVGTGMNTEAFF
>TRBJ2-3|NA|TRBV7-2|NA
TGTGCCAGCTCCTACGGGCCTGGGGCGGCAGATACGCAGTATTTT
CASSYGPGAADTQYF
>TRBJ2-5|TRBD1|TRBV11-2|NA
TGTGCCAGCAGCGACCCAGGGACAGCAGATGGGGAGACCCAGTACTTC
CASSDPGTADGETQYF
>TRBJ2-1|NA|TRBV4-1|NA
TGCGCCAGCAGCCAAGAAAAAGCTAGCAGGTACTACAATGAGCAGTTCTTC
CASSQEKASRYYNEQFF
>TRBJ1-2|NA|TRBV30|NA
TGTGCCTGGACGGTAGACAGCGCAAACTATGGCTACACCTTC
CAWTVDSANYGYTF